The present TCR beta chain was sequenced within a study of control samples from healthy donors and cancer patients. Sequencing was performed with immunoSEQ multiplex PCR; in TCRdb, only in-frame clones are kept and a portion is missing. The data contain some 71,000 clones, roughly 89% of them singletons. This clone showed up just a few times. Germline CDR1 and CDR2: SGHTA and FQGTGA. The CDR3 spans 13 residues. With 5 bases clipped from V and 14 bases from J, the junction kept 13 bases outside the gene matches. The V gene is TRBV7-3, the J gene TRBJ1-2, with 8 bases that match TRBD1. Sequenced input: PBMCs. The receptor was derived from a man aged 55 to 70 with lung cancer. The CDR3 here is CASSPNGQGRGTF. The CDR3 nucleotides read TGTGCCAGCAGCCCTAACGGACAGGGCCGGGGGACCTTC.